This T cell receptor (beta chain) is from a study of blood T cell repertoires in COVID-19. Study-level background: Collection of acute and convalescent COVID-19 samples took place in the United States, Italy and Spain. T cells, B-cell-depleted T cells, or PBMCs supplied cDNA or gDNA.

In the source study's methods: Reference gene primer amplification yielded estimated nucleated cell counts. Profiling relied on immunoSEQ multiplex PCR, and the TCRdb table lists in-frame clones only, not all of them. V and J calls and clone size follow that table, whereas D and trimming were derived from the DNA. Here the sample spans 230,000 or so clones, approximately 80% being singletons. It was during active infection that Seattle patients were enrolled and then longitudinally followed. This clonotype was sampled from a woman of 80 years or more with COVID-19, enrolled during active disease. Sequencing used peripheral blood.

The CDR3 here is CASSPTGGQEQYF. The CDR3 nucleotides read TGTGCCAGCAGCCCGACAGGGGGGCAAGAGCAGTACTTC. V usage is TRBV14 and J usage is TRBJ2-7, with 9 bases matching TRBD1. This CDR3 is built from 13 residues. Germline values: CDR1 SGHDN, CDR2 FVKESK. V lost 4 bases and J lost 7; bases outside the gene matches: 5.